This T cell receptor (beta chain) was obtained from a study of regulatory T cells in long-lasting Graves disease. Study-wide background: Graves' patients (newly diagnosed) had been on antithyroid drugs under 3 months. Notes on the study in general: Persistent disease was associated with favored TRBV28 usage and with favored use of TRBJ1-2 and TRBJ2-5. Having few samples may have compromised the accuracy.

Construction of TCR beta libraries relied on iRepertoire HTBI primers and on Arm-PCR targeting CDR3 regions. TCRdb ran MiXCR on the multiplex PCR reads and lists one entry per CDR3 protein. The repertoire holds 350,000 to 400,000 distinct CDR3 sequences, with less than 20% as singletons. For this clonotype: Its antigen remains unidentified.

This CDR3 contains 13 residues. Trimming shortened V by 0 bases and J by 7 bases, and 7 bases separated the two germline ends. Germline values: CDR1 SGHRS, CDR2 YFSETQ. The time point here: newly diagnosed GD, antithyroid drugs for less than 3 months. Researchers made the TCR library from RNA that was extracted from PBMCs. Blood from the periphery, approximately 8.6 milliliters in all, was drawn into EDTA tubes. The V and J genes are TRBV5-1 and TRBJ1-4; D gene unclear. This receptor was taken from a female donor with Graves disease. The sequencing here drew on peripheral blood mononuclear cells (PBMCs), taken at new diagnosis, from a patient treated with antithyroid drugs. The CDR3 is CASSLAVLEKLFF. The CDR3 region has the DNA TGCGCCAGCAGCTTGGCCGTTCTTGAAAAACTGTTTTTT.